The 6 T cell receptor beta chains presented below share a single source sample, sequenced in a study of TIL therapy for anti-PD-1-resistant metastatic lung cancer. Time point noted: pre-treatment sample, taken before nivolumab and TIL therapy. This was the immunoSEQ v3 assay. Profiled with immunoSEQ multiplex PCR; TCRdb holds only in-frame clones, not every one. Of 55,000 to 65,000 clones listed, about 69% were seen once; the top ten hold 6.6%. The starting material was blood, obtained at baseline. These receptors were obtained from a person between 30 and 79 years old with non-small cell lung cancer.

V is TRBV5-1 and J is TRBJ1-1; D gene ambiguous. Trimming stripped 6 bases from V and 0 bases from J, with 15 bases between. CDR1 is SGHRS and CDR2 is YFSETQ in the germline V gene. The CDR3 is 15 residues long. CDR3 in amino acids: CASNSGGIMNTEAFF. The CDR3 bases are TGCGCCAGCAACTCCGGAGGCATCATGAACACTGAAGCTTTCTTT.

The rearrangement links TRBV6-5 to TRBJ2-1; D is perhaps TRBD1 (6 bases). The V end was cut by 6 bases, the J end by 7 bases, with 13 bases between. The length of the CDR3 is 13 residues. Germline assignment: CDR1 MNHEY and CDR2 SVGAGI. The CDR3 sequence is CASSSTGLNEQFF. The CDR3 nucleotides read TGTGCCAGCAGCTCTACAGGGCTTAATGAGCAGTTCTTC.

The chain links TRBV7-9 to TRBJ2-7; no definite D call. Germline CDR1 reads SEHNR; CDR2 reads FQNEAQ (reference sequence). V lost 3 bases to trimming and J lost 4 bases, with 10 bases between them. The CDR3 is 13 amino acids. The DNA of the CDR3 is TGTGCCAGCAGCTTCTCAGGTCGGTACGAGCAGTACTTC. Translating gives CASSFSGRYEQYF.

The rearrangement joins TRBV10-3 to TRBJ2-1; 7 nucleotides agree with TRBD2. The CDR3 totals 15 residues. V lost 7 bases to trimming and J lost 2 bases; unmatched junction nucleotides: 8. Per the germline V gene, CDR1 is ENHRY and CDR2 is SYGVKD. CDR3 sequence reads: CAIKSAGDPYNEQFF. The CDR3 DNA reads TGTGCCATCAAAAGCGCGGGGGACCCCTACAATGAGCAGTTCTTC.

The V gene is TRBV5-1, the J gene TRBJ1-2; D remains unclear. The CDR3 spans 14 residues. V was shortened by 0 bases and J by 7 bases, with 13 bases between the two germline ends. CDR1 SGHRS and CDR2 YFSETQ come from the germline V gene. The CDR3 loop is CASSLVPGESGYTF. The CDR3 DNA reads TGCGCCAGCAGCTTGGTCCCCGGGGAGTCTGGCTACACCTTC.

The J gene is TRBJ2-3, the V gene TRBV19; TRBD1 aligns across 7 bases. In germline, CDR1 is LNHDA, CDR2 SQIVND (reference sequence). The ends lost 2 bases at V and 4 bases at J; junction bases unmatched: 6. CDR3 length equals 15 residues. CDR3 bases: TGTGCCAGTAGTATATCAGGGGGAATGGCAGATACGCAGTATTTT. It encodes CASSISGGMADTQYF.